This T cell receptor beta chain was retrieved from a study of T cells in Graves' hyperthyroidism and ophthalmopathy. What was amplified from RNA transcripts were TCR beta CDR3 regions. The HTBI primer set was used in a first-round RT-PCR of the TCR CDR3. TCRdb re-called the multiplex PCR reads with MiXCR, one entry per CDR3 protein. The sample lists over 450,000 distinct CDR3 sequences; about 15% were seen once. CDR3 length: 15 residues. J was trimmed by 4 bases and V by 4 bases; bases with no gene match: 8. Germline CDR1 is DFQATT and CDR2 is SNEGSKA (reference sequence). This TCR derives from a woman under 30 with Graves' hyperthyroidism. Sequences were obtained from blood. V gene TRBV20-1 combines with J gene TRBJ2-3, with TRBD2 matching over 10 bases. Written as DNA, the CDR3 is TGCAGTGCTAAAACTAGCGGGGTTACCCCAGATACGCAGTATTTT. It specifies CSAKTSGVTPDTQYF.